This T cell receptor (beta chain) was sequenced during a study of radiotherapy plus CTLA-4 blockade in lung cancer. Turning to the study itself: Overall, 15% to 20% of patients showed an objective response, while roughly 28% attained disease control.

With regard to this clone: What it binds is unknown.

Sequencing was performed with immunoSEQ multiplex PCR; in TCRdb, only in-frame clones are kept and a portion is missing. In the table there are over 75,000 clones, roughly four fifths of which are singletons. With ipilimumab providing CTLA-4 blockade, focal radiation was administered to patients who had chemo-refractory metastatic non-small-cell lung cancer. This CDR3 is built from 14 residues. V dropped 3 bases and J dropped 5; count of bases not matched to a gene: 3. Looked up from germline, CDR1 is SGHNT and CDR2 is YYREEE (reference sequence). Study-wide findings and caveats: Strongest reported response predictors: early blood clone changes and post-radiation interferon-beta. In blood, after radiotherapy plus ipilimumab, tumor-derived TCR clones expanded.

The sequence derives from a human donor with non-small cell lung cancer who had stable disease on radiotherapy plus ipilimumab. Source: peripheral blood, taken from a patient treated with radiotherapy plus ipilimumab. The rearrangement uses TRBV5-4 and TRBJ1-4, with 8 bases matching TRBD1. The DNA of the CDR3 is TGTGCCAGCAGCTCGGGACAGGCAAATGAAAAACTGTTTTTT. Amino acids: CASSSGQANEKLFF.